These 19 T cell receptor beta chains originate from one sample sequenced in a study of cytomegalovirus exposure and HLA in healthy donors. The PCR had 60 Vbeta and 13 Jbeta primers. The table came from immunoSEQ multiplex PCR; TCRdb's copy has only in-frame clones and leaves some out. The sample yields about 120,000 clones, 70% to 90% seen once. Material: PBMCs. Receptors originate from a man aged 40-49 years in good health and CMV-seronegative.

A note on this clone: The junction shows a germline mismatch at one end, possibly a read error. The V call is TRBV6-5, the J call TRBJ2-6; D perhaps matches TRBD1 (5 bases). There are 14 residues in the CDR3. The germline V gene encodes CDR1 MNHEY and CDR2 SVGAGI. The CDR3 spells CASRAYSGANGLTF. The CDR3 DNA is TGTGCCAGCAGAGCGTACTCTGGGGCCAACGGCCTGACTTTC.

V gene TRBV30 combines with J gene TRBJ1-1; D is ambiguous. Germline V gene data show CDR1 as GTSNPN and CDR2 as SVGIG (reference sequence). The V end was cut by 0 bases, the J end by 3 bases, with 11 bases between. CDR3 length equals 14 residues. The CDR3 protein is CAWSVDPRHTEAFF. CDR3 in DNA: TGTGCCTGGAGTGTCGATCCTAGACACACTGAAGCTTTCTTT.

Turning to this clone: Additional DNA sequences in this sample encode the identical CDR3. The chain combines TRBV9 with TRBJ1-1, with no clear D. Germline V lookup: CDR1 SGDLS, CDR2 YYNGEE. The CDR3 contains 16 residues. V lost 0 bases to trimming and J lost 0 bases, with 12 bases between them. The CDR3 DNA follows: TGTGCCAGCAGCGTAGGAGGAACAATAATGAACACTGAAGCTTTCTTT. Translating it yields CASSVGGTIMNTEAFF.

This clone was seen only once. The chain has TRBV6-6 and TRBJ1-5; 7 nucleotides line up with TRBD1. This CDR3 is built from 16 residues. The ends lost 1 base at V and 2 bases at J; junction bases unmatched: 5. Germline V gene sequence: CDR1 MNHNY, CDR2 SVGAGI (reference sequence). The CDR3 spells CASSYLAGGGNQPQHF. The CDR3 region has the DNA TGTGCCAGCAGTTACTTGGCAGGGGGAGGCAATCAGCCCCAGCATTTT.

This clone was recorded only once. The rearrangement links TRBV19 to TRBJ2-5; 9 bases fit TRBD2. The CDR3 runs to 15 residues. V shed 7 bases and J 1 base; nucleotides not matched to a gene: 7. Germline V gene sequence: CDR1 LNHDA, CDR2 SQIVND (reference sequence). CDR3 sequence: CASKGLAGAQETQYF. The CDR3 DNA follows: TGTGCCAGTAAAGGATTAGCGGGGGCCCAAGAGACCCAGTACTTC.

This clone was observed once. The CDR3 loop is CASRPGTGPGYTF. The CDR3 DNA reads as TGTGCCAGCAGACCCGGGACAGGGCCTGGCTACACCTTC. The rearrangement joins TRBV6-6 to TRBJ1-2, with TRBD1 identical over 9 bases. V lost 6 bases, J lost 7 bases, and 6 bases stayed unmatched. CDR3 length: 13 residues. CDR1 and CDR2 (germline): MNHNY, SVGAGI (reference sequence).

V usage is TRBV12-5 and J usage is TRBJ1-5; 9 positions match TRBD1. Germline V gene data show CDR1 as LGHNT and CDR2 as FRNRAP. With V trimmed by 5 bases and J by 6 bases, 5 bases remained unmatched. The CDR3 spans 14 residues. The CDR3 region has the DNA TGTGCTAGTGGTCCGGGGACAGGGCGTCAGCCCCAGCATTTT. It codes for CASGPGTGRQPQHF.

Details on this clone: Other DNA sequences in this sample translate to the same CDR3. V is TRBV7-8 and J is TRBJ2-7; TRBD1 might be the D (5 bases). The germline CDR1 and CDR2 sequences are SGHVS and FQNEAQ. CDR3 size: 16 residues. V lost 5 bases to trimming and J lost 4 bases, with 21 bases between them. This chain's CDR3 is CASSTIQEFKGYEQYF. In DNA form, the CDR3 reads TGTGCCAGCAGCACAATACAGGAATTTAAGGGATACGAGCAGTACTTC.

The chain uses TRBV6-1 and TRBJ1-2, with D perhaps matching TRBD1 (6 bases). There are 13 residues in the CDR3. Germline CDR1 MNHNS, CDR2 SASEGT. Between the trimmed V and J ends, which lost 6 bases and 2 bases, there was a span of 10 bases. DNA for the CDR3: TGTGCCAGCAGATCTACAGGGAACTATGGCTACACCTTC. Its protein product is CASRSTGNYGYTF.

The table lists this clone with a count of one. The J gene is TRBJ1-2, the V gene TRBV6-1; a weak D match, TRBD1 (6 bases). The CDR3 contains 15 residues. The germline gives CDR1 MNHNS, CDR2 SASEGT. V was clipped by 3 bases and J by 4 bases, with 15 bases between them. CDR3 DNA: TGTGCCAGCAGTGATAGTACAGGGTTGGGCTATGGCTACACCTTC. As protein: CASSDSTGLGYGYTF.

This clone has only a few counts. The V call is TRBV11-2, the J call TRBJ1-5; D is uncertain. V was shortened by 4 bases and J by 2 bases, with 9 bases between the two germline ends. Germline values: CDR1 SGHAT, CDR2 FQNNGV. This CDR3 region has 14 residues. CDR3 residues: CASSSHIGNQPQHF. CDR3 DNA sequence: TGTGCCAGCAGCTCGCATATAGGCAATCAGCCCCAGCATTTT.

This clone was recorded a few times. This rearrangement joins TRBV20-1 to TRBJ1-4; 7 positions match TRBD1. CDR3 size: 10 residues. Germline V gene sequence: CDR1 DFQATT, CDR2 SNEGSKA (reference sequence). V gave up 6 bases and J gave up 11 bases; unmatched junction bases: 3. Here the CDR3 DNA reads TGCAGTGCCGGACAGGCTAAACTGTTTTTT. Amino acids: CSAGQAKLFF.

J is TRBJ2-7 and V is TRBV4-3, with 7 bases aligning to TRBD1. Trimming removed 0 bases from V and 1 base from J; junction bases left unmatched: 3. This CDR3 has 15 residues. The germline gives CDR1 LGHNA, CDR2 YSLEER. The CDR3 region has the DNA TGCGCCAGCAGCCAAGAAGGACAGGAATCCTACGAGCAGTACTTC. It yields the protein CASSQEGQESYEQYF.

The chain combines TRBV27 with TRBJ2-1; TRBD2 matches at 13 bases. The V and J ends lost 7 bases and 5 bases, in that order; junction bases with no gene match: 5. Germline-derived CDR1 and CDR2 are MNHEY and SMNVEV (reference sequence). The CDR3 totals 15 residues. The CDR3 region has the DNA TGTGCCAGCATCAAGGGACTAGCGGGAAACAATGAGCAGTTCTTC. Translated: CASIKGLAGNNEQFF.

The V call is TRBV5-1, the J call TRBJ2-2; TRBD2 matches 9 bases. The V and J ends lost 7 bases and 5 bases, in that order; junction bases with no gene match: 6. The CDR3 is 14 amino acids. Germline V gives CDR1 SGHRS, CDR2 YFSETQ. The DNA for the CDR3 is TGCGCCAGCGGGAGCGGGGGGATGACCGGGGAGCTGTTTTTT. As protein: CASGSGGMTGELFF.

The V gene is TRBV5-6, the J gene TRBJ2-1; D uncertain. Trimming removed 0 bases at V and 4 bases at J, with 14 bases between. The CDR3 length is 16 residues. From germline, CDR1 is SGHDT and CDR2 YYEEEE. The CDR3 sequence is CASSLAWQAIYNEQFF. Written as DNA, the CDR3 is TGTGCCAGCAGCTTGGCCTGGCAGGCGATTTACAATGAGCAGTTCTTC.

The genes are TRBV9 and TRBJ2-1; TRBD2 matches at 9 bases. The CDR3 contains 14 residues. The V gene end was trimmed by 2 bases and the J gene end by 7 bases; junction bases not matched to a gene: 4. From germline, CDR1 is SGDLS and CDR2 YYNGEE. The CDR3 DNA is TGTGCCAGCAGCGTTAGCGGGAGTTGGAATGAGCAGTTCTTC. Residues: CASSVSGSWNEQFF.

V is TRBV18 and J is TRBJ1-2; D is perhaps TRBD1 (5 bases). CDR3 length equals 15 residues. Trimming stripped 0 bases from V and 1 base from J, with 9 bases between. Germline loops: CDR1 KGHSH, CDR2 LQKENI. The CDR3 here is CASSPPGGYNYGYTF. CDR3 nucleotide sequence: TGTGCCAGCTCACCACCGGGGGGTTATAACTATGGCTACACCTTC. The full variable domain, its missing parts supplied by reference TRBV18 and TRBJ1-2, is NAGVMQNPRHLVRRRGQEARLRCSPMKGHSHVYWYRQLPEEGLKFMVYLQKENIIDESGMPKERFSAEFPKEGPSILRIQQVVRGDSAAYFCASSPPGGYNYGYTFGSGTRLTVV.

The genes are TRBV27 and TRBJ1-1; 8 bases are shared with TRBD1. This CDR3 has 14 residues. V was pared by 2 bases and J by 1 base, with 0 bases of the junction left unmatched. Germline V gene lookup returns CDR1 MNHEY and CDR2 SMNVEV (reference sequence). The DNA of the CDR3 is TGTGCCAGCAGTTTACAGGGGGCGAACACTGAAGCTTTCTTT. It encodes CASSLQGANTEAFF.